This T cell receptor beta chain is from a study of cytomegalovirus exposure and HLA in healthy donors. Study-wide results and limits: Association of a missense DCLRE1C variant with TCR beta V- and J-gene trimming was reported in a later analysis. It is likely that the observed cluster of highly shared sequence variants was a sequencing artifact. At a 0.05 false discovery rate, a later analysis found some 17,000 TCR beta sequences to be associated with HLA alleles.

On this clone: Its antigen remains unidentified.

Vbeta (60) and Jbeta (13) primers were used in the PCR. This table comes from immunoSEQ multiplex PCR, and its TCRdb copy is limited to in-frame clones, with some not included. The table records 100,000 to 150,000 clones, more than 60% of them present only once. V lost 4 bases and J lost 4, with 7 bases in between. The length of the CDR3 is 12 residues. Germline loops: CDR1 SGHTA, CDR2 FQGNSA. Healthy donors of bone marrow made up the group. Sequenced input: PBMCs. The sequence came from a woman in her 40s in good health and CMV-seropositive. This rearrangement joins TRBV7-2 to TRBJ1-2; D is unresolved. The CDR3 here is CASSWEAYGYTF. CDR3 nucleotide sequence: TGTGCCAGCAGCTGGGAGGCCTATGGCTACACCTTC.